By share of the sample, the clone carrying this TCR beta chain is medium-sized. The sample originates from a study of circulating CD8 cells and anti-PD-1 response in melanoma. Study-wide context: Every 2 weeks, patients got 3 mg/kg nivolumab intravenously.

Live CD3+CD8+TCRalphabeta+ cells were sorted into four subsets by PD-1 and/or TIGIT. J was trimmed by 2 bases and V by 3 bases; bases with no gene match: 6. This CDR3 is built from 17 residues. Germline V gives CDR1 KGHSH, CDR2 LQKENI. Each library started from 15 ng of total RNA using the QIAseq Immune Repertoire TCR panel. TCRdb reanalysed the reads using MiXCR and keeps one entry per CDR3 protein. The sample gives fewer than 500 distinct CDR3 sequences, under 7.5% of which show up once; approximately 40% is in the top ten. This sequence originates from a human donor with melanoma. The starting material was CD8+ T cells from PBMCs, obtained at baseline or after one month of anti-PD-1 therapy (not recorded which). The chain employs TRBV18 and TRBJ2-1; 11 nucleotides align to TRBD2. The CDR3 loop reads CASSPVAGGLTYNEQFF. Written as DNA, the CDR3 is TGTGCCAGCTCACCCGTAGCGGGAGGGCTCACCTACAATGAGCAGTTCTTC.